This T cell receptor (beta chain) was captured by sequencing in a study of technical replicates of blood from a handful of donors. The CDR3 extends over 14 amino acids. Trimming shortened V by 3 bases and J by 6 bases, and 12 bases separated the two germline ends. Per germline, CDR1 KGHSH and CDR2 LQKENI. TCRdb keeps only in-frame clones here, not all; method: immunoSEQ multiplex PCR. The sample lists more than 80,000 clones, almost 96% occurring once. The TCR comes from a human donor in good health. The chain is built from TRBV18 and TRBJ2-4; D is possibly TRBD1 (6 bases). Input material: T cells isolated from PBMCs. The DNA of the CDR3 is TGTGCCAGCTCACCGATGGGACAAGCAAACATTCAGTACTTC. It codes for CASSPMGQANIQYF.